Reported below is one T cell receptor beta chain. This clone's antigen is unknown. No base quality information exists; no much larger clone differs at one position. The sample is drawn from a study of cytotoxic CD8 clonotypes in ibrutinib-treated CLL (dated by TCRdb to the early 2020s). Study-level background: In this cohort, around 15 patients were treatment-naive and approximately 10 were relapsed/refractory, while around 18 had unmutated IGHV. Responses were partial in around 25 patients and complete in 2; after median approximately 66 months follow-up, roughly 14 stayed in remission and approximately 12 progressed. Response samples were taken after a median of 12 months on treatment, ranging from about 6 to 40 months. Samples averaged around 280,000 productive templates and 94,082 productive rearrangements. Of the roughly 86 people in the trial, around 24 had longitudinal samples available. Cryopreserved peripheral blood mononuclear cells were obtained before treatment, at response, and at either sustained remission or disease progression. Patients were still on ibrutinib when every remission and progressive disease sample was collected.

Broad study findings and their caveats: Sustained-remission and progressing patients did not have matched sampling times, and lymph node repertoires were not examined. At baseline, clonality was higher than in age-matched healthy donors and showed a strong correlation with circulating CD8+ T-cell counts. Public clonotypes were rare and either shrank or stayed stable during treatment, and the rise in clonality at ibrutinib response reflected expansion of private clonotypes. Clonality increased at ibrutinib response, stayed stable in sustained remission, and fell back toward baseline at progression.

Each clonotype received, on average, approximately 9.9x coverage in deep resolution sequencing performed on a MiSeq, where the target depth lay between 1 in 1 million and 1 in 200,000 T cells. The immunoSEQ hsTCRB Kit was used to generate TCR beta libraries. Concerning the study's data processing: The data were analyzed with ImmunoSEQ Analyzer and ImmunoSEQ Data Assistant, and V, D and J gene assignments followed IMGT definitions. Clonality, with values ranging from 0 to 1, was calculated as one minus the normalized Shannon entropy of productive rearrangement frequencies. Only overrepresented clonotypes making up at least 0.05% of each patient's repertoire were included in the public clonotype analysis. About a dozen age-matched healthy donor repertoires from immuneACCESS were used as controls for clonality. Not all clones reach the TCRdb copy of this immuneACCESS table, which keeps in-frame sequences only. Checked studies attribute under half of the gap to unresolved V genes and leave the rest unexplained. The V and J calls and clone size come from that table; D and trimming were worked out from the DNA. In all, the sample holds over 120,000 clones, and 80% of those were seen once. The biggest ten clones account for 7.6% of the sample.

For TCR beta library preparation, about 2.2 micrograms of genomic DNA was extracted from cryopreserved PBMCs. Longitudinal blood samples from CLL patients on ibrutinib monotherapy underwent high-throughput TCR beta sequencing. Patients were enrolled in a phase 2 open-label single-center ibrutinib monotherapy trial. The clonotype originates from a human donor with chronic lymphocytic leukemia. The input for sequencing was PBMCs, taken after 36 months of ibrutinib treatment.

The sequenced DNA is TGTGCCAGCAGTACCAAGGGCTATGGCTACACCTTC. Translated, it gives CASSTKGYGYTF. The chain was built from TRBV27 and TRBJ1-2; there is no confident call for the D gene. The germline V gene (reference sequence) gives CDR1 as MNHEY and CDR2 as SMNVEV. V is shortened by 5 bases, J by 4 bases, and the region joining them spans 8 bases. The CDR3 goes from the cysteine to the phenylalanine over 12 residues. Solely the CDR3 DNA is kept, with 36 bases framed from the first base.